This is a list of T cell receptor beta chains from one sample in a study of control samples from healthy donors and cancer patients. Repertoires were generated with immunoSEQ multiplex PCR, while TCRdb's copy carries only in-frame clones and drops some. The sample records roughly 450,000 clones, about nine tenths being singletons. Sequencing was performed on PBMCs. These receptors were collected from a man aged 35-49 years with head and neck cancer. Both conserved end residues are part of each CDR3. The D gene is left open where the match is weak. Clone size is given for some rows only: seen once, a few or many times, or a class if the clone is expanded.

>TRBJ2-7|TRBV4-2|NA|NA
CASSQDLPIPTYEQYF
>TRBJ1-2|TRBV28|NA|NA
CASSLGGTVGFYGYTF
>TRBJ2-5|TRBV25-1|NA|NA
CASSEQGKTETQYF
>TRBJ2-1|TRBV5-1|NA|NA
CASSFPGDEQFF
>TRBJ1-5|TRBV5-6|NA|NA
CASSWGGGHQPQHF
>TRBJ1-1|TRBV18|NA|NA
CASSAGTLNTEAFF
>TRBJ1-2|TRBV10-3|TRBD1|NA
CAIMDRRNRTNYGYTF
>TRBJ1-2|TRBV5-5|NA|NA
CASSGGTRVPYGYTF
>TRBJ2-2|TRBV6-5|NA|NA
CASSWNTGELFF
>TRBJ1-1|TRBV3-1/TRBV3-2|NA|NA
CASSPGWFEAFF
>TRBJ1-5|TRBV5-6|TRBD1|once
CASSGHRGPQHF
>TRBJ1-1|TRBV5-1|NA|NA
CASQGSGTGNMNTEAFF
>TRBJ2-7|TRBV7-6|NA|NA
CASSTDGRLYEQYF
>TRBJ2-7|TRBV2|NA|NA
CATAGDQAVEQYF
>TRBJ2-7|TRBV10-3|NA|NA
CAISESTDLSYEQYF
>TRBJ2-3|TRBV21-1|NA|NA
CASSNRWGGSTDTQYF
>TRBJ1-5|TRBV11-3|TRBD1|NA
CASSSGAGDSTTPQHF
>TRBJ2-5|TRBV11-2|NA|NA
CASSLVPWGETQYF
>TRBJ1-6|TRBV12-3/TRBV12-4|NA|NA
CASTRTGNSPLHF